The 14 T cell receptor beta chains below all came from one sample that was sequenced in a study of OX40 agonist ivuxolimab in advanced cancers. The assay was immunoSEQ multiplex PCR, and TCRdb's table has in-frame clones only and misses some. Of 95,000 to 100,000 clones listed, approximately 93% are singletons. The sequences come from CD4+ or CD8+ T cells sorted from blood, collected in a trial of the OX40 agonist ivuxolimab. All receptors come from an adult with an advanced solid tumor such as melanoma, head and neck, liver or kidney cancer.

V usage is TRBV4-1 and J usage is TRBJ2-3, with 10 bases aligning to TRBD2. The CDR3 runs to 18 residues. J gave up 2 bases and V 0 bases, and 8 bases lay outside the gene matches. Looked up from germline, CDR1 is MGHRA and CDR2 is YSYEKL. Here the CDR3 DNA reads TGCGCCAGCAGCCAAGATGAGCGGGAGGGCCGGGCCACAGATACGCAGTATTTT. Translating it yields CASSQDEREGRATDTQYF.

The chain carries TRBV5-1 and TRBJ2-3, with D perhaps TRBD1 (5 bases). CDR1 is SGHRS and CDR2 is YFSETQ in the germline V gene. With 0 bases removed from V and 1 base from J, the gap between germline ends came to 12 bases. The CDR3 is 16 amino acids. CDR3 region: CASSLGTGFRTDTQYF. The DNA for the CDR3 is TGCGCCAGCAGCTTGGGAACAGGTTTCCGCACAGATACGCAGTATTTT. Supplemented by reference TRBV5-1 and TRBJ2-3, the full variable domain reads KAGVTQTPRYLIKTRGQQVTLSCSPISGHRSVSWYQQTPGQGLQFLFEYFSETQRNKGNFPGRFSGRQFSNSRSEMNVSTLELGDSALYLCASSLGTGFRTDTQYFGPGTRLTVL.

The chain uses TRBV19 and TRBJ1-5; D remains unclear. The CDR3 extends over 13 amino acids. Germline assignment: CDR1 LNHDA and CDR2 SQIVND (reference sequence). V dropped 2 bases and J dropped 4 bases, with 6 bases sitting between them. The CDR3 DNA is TGTGCCAGTAGTATAACCAGTAATCAGCCCCAGCATTTT. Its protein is CASSITSNQPQHF. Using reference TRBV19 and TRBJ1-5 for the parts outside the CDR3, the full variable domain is DGGITQSPKYLFRKEGQNVTLSCEQNLNHDAMYWYRQDPGQGLRLIYYSQIVNDFQKGDIAEGYSVSREKKESFPLTVTSAQKNPTAFYLCASSITSNQPQHFGDGTRLSIL.

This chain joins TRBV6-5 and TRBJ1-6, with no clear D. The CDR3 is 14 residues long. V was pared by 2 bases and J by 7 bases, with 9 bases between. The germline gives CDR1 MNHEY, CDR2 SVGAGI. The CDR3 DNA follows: TGTGCCAGCAGTTACGGGTACGGAAATTCACCCCTCCACTTT. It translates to CASSYGYGNSPLHF.

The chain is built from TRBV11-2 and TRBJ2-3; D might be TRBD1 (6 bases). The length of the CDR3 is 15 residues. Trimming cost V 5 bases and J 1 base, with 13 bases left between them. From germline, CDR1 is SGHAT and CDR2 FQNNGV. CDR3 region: CASSRNRAGTDTQYF. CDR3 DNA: TGTGCCAGCAGCCGTAACAGGGCTGGCACAGATACGCAGTATTTT.

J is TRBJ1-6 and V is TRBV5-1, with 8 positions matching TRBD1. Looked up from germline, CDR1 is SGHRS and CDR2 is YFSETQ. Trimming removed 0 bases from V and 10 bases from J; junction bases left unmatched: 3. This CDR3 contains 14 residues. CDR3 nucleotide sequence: TGCGCCAGCAGCTTGGGGACAGGGTACTCACCCCTCCACTTT. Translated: CASSLGTGYSPLHF.

The CDR3 loop is CASRPSSYNEQFF. The DNA for the CDR3 is TGTGCCAGCAGGCCGAGCTCCTACAATGAGCAGTTCTTC. This sequence joins TRBV11-3 and TRBJ2-1; D gene unclear. CDR3 length: 13 residues. V was cut by 6 bases and J by 0 bases, with 6 bases left in between. The germline CDR1 and CDR2 sequences are SGHNT and YENEEA.

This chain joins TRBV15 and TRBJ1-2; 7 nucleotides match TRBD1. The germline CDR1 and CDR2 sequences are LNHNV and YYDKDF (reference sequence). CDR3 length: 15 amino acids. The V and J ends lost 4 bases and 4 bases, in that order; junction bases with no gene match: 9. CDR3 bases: TGTGCCACCAGCACAGGACAGGAGGCTTTCTATGGCTACACCTTC. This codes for CATSTGQEAFYGYTF.

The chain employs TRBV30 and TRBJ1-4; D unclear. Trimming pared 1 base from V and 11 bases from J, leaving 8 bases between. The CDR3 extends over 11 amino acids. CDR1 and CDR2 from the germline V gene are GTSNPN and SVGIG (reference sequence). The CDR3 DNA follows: TGTGCCTGGAGTGCGGGGAAGAAACTGTTTTTT. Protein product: CAWSAGKKLFF.

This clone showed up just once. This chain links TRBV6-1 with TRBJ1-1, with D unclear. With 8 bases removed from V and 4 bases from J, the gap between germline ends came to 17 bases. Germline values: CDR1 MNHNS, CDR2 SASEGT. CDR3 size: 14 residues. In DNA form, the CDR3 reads TGTGCCAGCGCCCCGGGCCCACTTATCACTGAAGCTTTCTTT. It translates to CASAPGPLITEAFF.

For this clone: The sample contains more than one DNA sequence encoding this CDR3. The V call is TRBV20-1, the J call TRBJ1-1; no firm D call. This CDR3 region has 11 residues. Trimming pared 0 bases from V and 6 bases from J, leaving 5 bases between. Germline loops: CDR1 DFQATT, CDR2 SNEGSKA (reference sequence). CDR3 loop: CSARDHPEAFF. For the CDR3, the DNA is TGCAGTGCTAGAGATCATCCTGAAGCTTTCTTT.

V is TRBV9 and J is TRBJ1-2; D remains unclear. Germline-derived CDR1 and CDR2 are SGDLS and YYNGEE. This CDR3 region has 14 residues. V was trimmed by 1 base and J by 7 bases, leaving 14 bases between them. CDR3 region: CASSVRGMERGYTF. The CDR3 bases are TGTGCCAGCAGCGTACGAGGAATGGAGCGTGGCTACACCTTC.

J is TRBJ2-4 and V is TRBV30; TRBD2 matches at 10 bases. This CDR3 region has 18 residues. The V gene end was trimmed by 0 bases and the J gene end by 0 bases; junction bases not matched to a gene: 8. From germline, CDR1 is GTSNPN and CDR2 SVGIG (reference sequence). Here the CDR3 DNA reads TGTGCCTGGAGTGTACTAGCGGGGACTCGTCTAGCCAAAAACATTCAGTACTTC. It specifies CAWSVLAGTRLAKNIQYF.

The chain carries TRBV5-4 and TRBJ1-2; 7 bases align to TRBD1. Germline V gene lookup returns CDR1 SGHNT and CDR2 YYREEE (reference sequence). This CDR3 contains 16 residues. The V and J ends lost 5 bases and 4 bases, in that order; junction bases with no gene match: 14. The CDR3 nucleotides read TGTGCCAGCAGTAATACCCGGGACAGCTCCTTCTATGGCTACACCTTC. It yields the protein CASSNTRDSSFYGYTF.